This T cell receptor (beta chain) was found in a study of cytomegalovirus exposure and HLA in healthy donors. Study observations and caveats: Compared with the approximately 680-donor mean, an Asian-associated ancestry cluster reportedly had fewer N-insertions, according to a later analysis. Association of some 18,000 TCR beta sequences with HLA alleles was found at 0.05 false discovery rate in a later analysis.

The PCR employed 60 Vbeta primers together with 13 Jbeta primers. Data came from immunoSEQ multiplex PCR; TCRdb stores just in-frame clones and leaves some out. The data show tens of thousands of clones, roughly 75% seen once. A note on this clone: The antigen remains undetermined.

The CDR3 spans 18 residues. Germline trimming cut 1 base from V and 4 bases from J; bases unmatched to any gene: 7. Germline lookup yields CDR1 SGHVS and CDR2 FQNEAQ. V gene TRBV7-8 combines with J gene TRBJ2-3, with 14 positions matching TRBD2. The TCR originated in a man aged 55 to 70 in good health and CMV-seropositive. Sequenced material: PBMCs. The CDR3 here is CASSLGGLAGDAADTQYF. CDR3 bases: TGTGCCAGCAGCTTAGGGGGACTAGCGGGAGATGCGGCAGATACGCAGTATTTT.